These 14 T cell receptor beta chains were sequenced from one sample in a study of cytomegalovirus exposure and HLA in healthy donors. TCRdb's copy holds only in-frame clones and misses some; the assay was immunoSEQ multiplex PCR. This sample carries some 260,000 clones, 80% to 95% of them seen once, and the ten largest clones take roughly 3%. The source material was PBMCs. Receptor source: a woman between 25 and 40 years old in good health and CMV-seronegative.

The gene calls are TRBV7-9 and TRBJ2-3, with no clear D. V lost 5 bases and J 6 bases, leaving 9 bases between the germline ends. This CDR3 region has 12 residues. Germline V CDR1 and CDR2: SEHNR, FQNEAQ (reference sequence). The CDR3 DNA is TGTGCCAGCAGCCAAGTATCTGATACGCAGTATTTT. It specifies CASSQVSDTQYF.

This chain joins TRBV14 and TRBJ2-5, with 10 bases fitting TRBD1. V lost 1 base and J lost 2; bases outside the gene matches: 4. The CDR3 consists of 16 residues. Germline V gene lookup returns CDR1 SGHDN and CDR2 FVKESK. Written as DNA, the CDR3 is TGTGCCAGCAGCCAAGGGGGACAGGGGATGCAAGAGACCCAGTACTTC. This encodes CASSQGGQGMQETQYF.

CDR3 bases: TGCGCCAGCAGCATCGGACAGGGGGAGTACGAGCAGTACTTC. Translating it yields CASSIGQGEYEQYF. This rearrangement joins TRBV5-1 to TRBJ2-7; 10 bases map to TRBD1. V dropped 4 bases and J dropped 4; count of bases not matched to a gene: 5. The CDR3 runs 14 residues. Germline-derived CDR1 and CDR2 are SGHRS and YFSETQ.

The genes are TRBV7-9 and TRBJ1-4; D unresolved. V was shortened by 6 bases and J by 1 base, with 12 bases between the two germline ends. Per the germline V gene, CDR1 is SEHNR and CDR2 is FQNEAQ (reference sequence). The CDR3 has 15 amino acids. CDR3: CASRRIQITNEKLFF. CDR3 DNA: TGTGCCAGCAGGCGAATACAGATAACTAATGAAAAACTGTTTTTT.

The chain has TRBV6-5 and TRBJ1-1, with unresolved D. In germline, CDR1 is MNHEY, CDR2 SVGAGI. This CDR3 spans 15 amino acids. Trimming shortened V by 4 bases and J by 11 bases, and 23 bases separated the two germline ends. The CDR3 is CASSSPTDAQIRAFF. The CDR3 DNA is TGTGCCAGCAGTTCCCCTACGGACGCCCAGATTCGGGCTTTCTTT.

The gene calls are TRBV7-2 and TRBJ2-7; TRBD2 might be the D (5 bases). CDR3 length: 15 residues. The germline gives CDR1 SGHTA, CDR2 FQGNSA. V lost 1 base and J 7 bases, leaving 17 bases between the germline ends. The CDR3 region is CASSLGSLRGMEQYF. Written as DNA, the CDR3 is TGTGCCAGCAGCTTAGGATCGCTCCGGGGAATGGAGCAGTACTTC. Full variable domain (missing parts from reference TRBV7-2 and TRBJ2-7): GAGVSQSPSNKVTEKGKDVELRCDPISGHTALYWYRQSLGQGLEFLIYFQGNSAPDKSGLPSDRFSAERTGGSVSTLTIQRTQQEDSAVYLCASSLGSLRGMEQYFGPGTRLTVT.

This clone was observed once. The chain couples TRBV30 to TRBJ1-2, with TRBD1 matching over 7 bases. Trimming removed 4 bases from V and 4 bases from J; junction bases left unmatched: 9. The CDR3 sequence is 14 residues long. CDR1 and CDR2 from the germline V gene are GTSNPN and SVGIG (reference sequence). The CDR3 DNA follows: TGTGCCTGGAACAGACAGGGTCAGCTCTATGGCTACACCTTC. Translating gives CAWNRQGQLYGYTF.

V is TRBV28 and J is TRBJ1-1; 9 bases match TRBD1. Germline CDR1 and CDR2: MDHEN and SYDVKM. V shed 3 bases and J 4 bases; nucleotides not matched to a gene: 9. The CDR3 length is 16 residues. The CDR3 DNA follows: TGTGCCAGCAGTTTTGGACAGGGGCTGGTGTCCACTGAAGCTTTCTTT. Amino acid sequence: CASSFGQGLVSTEAFF.

Worth noting for this clone: The same CDR3 can be traced to other DNA sequences in this sample. CDR3 in DNA: TGTGCCAGCAGTTACTCAGGACAGGGTGGCTACGAGCAGTACTTC. It codes for CASSYSGQGGYEQYF. The chain couples TRBV6-6 to TRBJ2-7; the match to TRBD1 covers 8 bases. The V and J ends lost 0 bases and 3 bases, in that order; junction bases with no gene match: 4. The germline CDR1 and CDR2 sequences are MNHNY and SVGAGI (reference sequence). The CDR3 has 15 residues.

J is TRBJ2-1 and V is TRBV5-6; 12 bases are a match to TRBD2. The CDR3 runs 15 residues. V lost 5 bases to trimming and J lost 5 bases; unmatched junction nucleotides: 5. Germline V CDR1 and CDR2: SGHDT, YYEEEE. The CDR3 DNA reads as TGTGCCAGCAGACAGGGACTAGCGGGTAACAATGAGCAGTTCTTC. This encodes CASRQGLAGNNEQFF.

The chain is built from TRBV5-4 and TRBJ2-5; D uncertain. From germline, CDR1 is SGHNT and CDR2 YYREEE (reference sequence). V was clipped by 1 base and J by 5 bases, with 18 bases between them. This CDR3 is built from 16 residues. This CDR3 is CASSLREAGAGETQYF. CDR3 bases: TGTGCCAGCAGCTTGCGAGAGGCCGGAGCCGGGGAGACCCAGTACTTC.

The V call is TRBV6-6, the J call TRBJ2-7, with D maybe TRBD2 (5 bases). Germline lookup yields CDR1 MNHNY and CDR2 SVGAGI (reference sequence). V shed 3 bases and J shed 6 bases, with 15 bases lying between them. The CDR3 has 14 amino acids. The CDR3 coding sequence is TGTGCCAGCAGTTATCGGCTCCGGGGTGGCGAGCAGTACTTC. Translated, it gives CASSYRLRGGEQYF.

The chain links TRBV9 to TRBJ2-5; 9 bases align to TRBD2. From germline, CDR1 is SGDLS and CDR2 YYNGEE. J lost 2 bases, V lost 3 bases, and 5 bases had no gene match. The CDR3 sequence is 15 residues long. CDR3 nucleotides: TGTGCCAGCAGCGCGATGACTAGCGGTCAAGAGACCCAGTACTTC. Translating gives CASSAMTSGQETQYF.

The CDR3 sequence is CASSLNYNEQFF. CDR3 DNA sequence: TGCGCCAGCAGCTTGAATTACAATGAGCAGTTCTTC. V gene TRBV5-1 combines with J gene TRBJ2-1; D is undetermined. Deletions cut 1 base from V and 4 bases from J, with 3 bases between. The germline V gene has CDR1 SGHRS and CDR2 YFSETQ. There are 12 residues in the CDR3.